A selection of T cell receptor beta chains follows, all from one sample in a study of regulatory T cells in long-lasting Graves disease. Each CDR3 protein is one row after TCRdb ran MiXCR on the multiplex PCR reads. The profile covers 360,000 or so distinct CDR3 sequences, with roughly 17% appearing a single time and 25% to 30% taken by the ten largest. This same sample was also taken into another study, of T cells in Graves' hyperthyroidism and ophthalmopathy.

Source: peripheral blood mononuclear cells (PBMCs), taken at new diagnosis, from a patient treated with antithyroid drugs. The origin of the receptors is a man aged 35 to 55 with Graves disease. CDR3s include the opening cysteine and the closing phenylalanine or tryptophan. Each record gives: J gene, clone size, V gene, D gene, CDR3 DNA, CDR3 protein. A D gene is named only where the DNA matches it firmly. Clone size is shown for a subset of rows, as once, few, many or a class of expanded clone.

j_call: TRBJ1-6; clone_size: many; v_call: TRBV2; d_call: NA; cdr3_nt: TGTGCCAGCAGTGAACACCAGGGGAGGAATTCACCCCTCCACTTT; cdr3_aa: CASSEHQGRNSPLHF
j_call: TRBJ2-7; clone_size: many; v_call: TRBV7-2; d_call: NA; cdr3_nt: TGTGCCAGCAGCTTAGGCAGTCGCTACGAGCAGTACTTC; cdr3_aa: CASSLGSRYEQYF
j_call: TRBJ1-2; clone_size: many; v_call: TRBV2; d_call: TRBD1; cdr3_nt: TGTGCCAGCAGTGAAGCGTTGTCCGCGACAGGGTCCTTCGGCTACACCTTC; cdr3_aa: CASSEALSATGSFGYTF
j_call: TRBJ1-2; clone_size: NA; v_call: TRBV5-1; d_call: NA; cdr3_nt: TGCGCCAGCAGATCCCGGGTTGCGGGGGGGGACTATGGCTACACCTTC; cdr3_aa: CASRSRVAGGDYGYTF
j_call: TRBJ1-5; clone_size: many; v_call: TRBV28; d_call: NA; cdr3_nt: TGTGCCAGCAGTTGGGGGCATTCCCTTAACGGGGAGCCCCAGCATTTT; cdr3_aa: CASSWGHSLNGEPQHF
j_call: TRBJ2-2; clone_size: NA; v_call: TRBV9; d_call: TRBD1; cdr3_nt: TGTGCCAGCACGGGGACAGCGAACACCGGGGAGCTGTTTTTT; cdr3_aa: CASTGTANTGELFF
j_call: TRBJ1-5; clone_size: many; v_call: TRBV28; d_call: TRBD1; cdr3_nt: TGTGCCAGCAGTTTACTTTTGGGACAGCAAGCGTGGCAGCCCCAGCATTTT; cdr3_aa: CASSLLLGQQAWQPQHF
j_call: TRBJ2-3; clone_size: many; v_call: TRBV20-1; d_call: NA; cdr3_nt: TGCAGTGCTAGAGATTTGGATACGCAGTATTTT; cdr3_aa: CSARDLDTQYF
j_call: TRBJ2-2; clone_size: NA; v_call: TRBV2; d_call: TRBD2; cdr3_nt: TGTGCCAGCAGCCAACCGGGACTAGCGGGGCCAGGCGCCGGGGAGCTGTTTTTT; cdr3_aa: CASSQPGLAGPGAGELFF
j_call: TRBJ1-1; clone_size: many; v_call: TRBV28; d_call: NA; cdr3_nt: TGTGCCAGCCCTTCGGCCACCCAGGGCAGCTTGAACACTGAAGCTTTCTTT; cdr3_aa: CASPSATQGSLNTEAFF
j_call: TRBJ1-3; clone_size: many; v_call: TRBV30; d_call: NA; cdr3_nt: TGTGCCTGGAGTGGACAGCATGGAAGCACCATATATTTT; cdr3_aa: CAWSGQHGSTIYF